Listed here are 4 T cell receptor beta chains from one sample, sequenced in a study of HIV-infected patients and healthy controls. TCRdb re-analysed the 5' RACE reads in MiXCR, keeping a single row per CDR3 protein. The table has 70,000 or so distinct CDR3 sequences, 15% to 20% seen once; the top ten hold around 5.9%. The sequenced material came from CD4+ T cells from blood. These receptors were collected from a human donor in good health.

The V and J genes are TRBV6-2 or TRBV6-3 and TRBJ1-5; 7 nucleotides line up with TRBD1. With 7 bases clipped from V and 3 bases from J, the junction kept 6 bases outside the gene matches. This CDR3 spans 14 amino acids. Germline V CDR1 and CDR2: MNHEY, SVGEGT. CDR3 DNA sequence: TGTGCCAGCACGAGGACAGGAGACAATCAGCCCCAGCATTTT. It is translated as CASTRTGDNQPQHF.

J is TRBJ1-5 and V is TRBV6-1; no firm D call. V was clipped by 6 bases and J by 0 bases, with 12 bases between them. CDR3 size: 15 residues. In germline, CDR1 is MNHNS, CDR2 SASEGT. This CDR3 reads CASSQTPYSNQPQHF. The CDR3, as DNA: TGTGCCAGCAGCCAGACACCGTATAGCAATCAGCCCCAGCATTTT.

This clonotype was counted ten times or more. V gene TRBV2 combines with J gene TRBJ2-4; no definite D call. V dropped 6 bases and J dropped 3 bases, with 15 bases sitting between them. Germline CDR1 SNHLY, CDR2 FYNNEI. The CDR3 consists of 15 residues. In nucleotides, the CDR3 is TGTGCCAGCAGAGAGAGCCGGGCCATCAAAAACATTCAGTACTTC. It translates to CASRESRAIKNIQYF.

This rearrangement joins TRBV30 to TRBJ1-2; D unresolved. The V and J ends lost 1 base and 7 bases respectively, with 7 bases between them. Germline CDR1 GTSNPN, CDR2 SVGIG (reference sequence). This CDR3 comprises 11 residues. CDR3 protein: CAWSEGPGYTF. The CDR3 region has the DNA TGTGCCTGGAGTGAGGGCCCTGGCTACACCTTC. The variable domain in full, completed from reference TRBV30 and TRBJ1-2, reads SQTIHQWPATLVQPVGSPLSLECTVEGTSNPNLYWYRQAAGRGLQLLFYSVGIGQISSEVPQNLSASRPQDRQFILSSKKLLLSDSGFYLCAWSEGPGYTFGSGTRLTVV.